A single sample is the source of the 5 T cell receptor beta chains below, sequenced in a study of T cells after yellow fever vaccination. TCRdb recomputed calls from the 5' RACE reads with MiXCR, one row per CDR3 protein. This table holds 250,000 to 350,000 distinct CDR3 sequences, 7.5% to 9% found once. The sequencing here drew on CD4+ T cells sorted from PBMCs, taken 5 days after the yellow fever booster vaccination. These receptors originate from a man younger than 30 who received the YFV17D yellow fever vaccine.

This clonotype was counted many times. CDR3 in amino acids: CASRPPSGVRTEAFF. CDR3 sequence (DNA): TGTGCCAGCAGGCCACCTTCAGGGGTGAGGACTGAAGCTTTCTTT. The chain carries TRBV6-5 and TRBJ1-1; perhaps TRBD1 as D (6 bases). Trimming removed 6 bases from V and 5 bases from J, with 19 bases in between. Germline V gene sequence: CDR1 MNHEY, CDR2 SVGAGI. The CDR3 runs 15 residues.

The genes are TRBV18 and TRBJ1-1, with 8 bases lining up with TRBD1. From germline, CDR1 is KGHSH and CDR2 LQKENI. The CDR3 is 13 amino acids. V shed 3 bases, J shed 8 bases, and the junction held 5 bases outside the gene matches. In DNA form, the CDR3 reads TGTGCCAGCTCACCCTACCACAGGGGGGAAGCTTTCTTT. Amino acid sequence: CASSPYHRGEAFF.

This clonotype has only a few counts. The chain combines TRBV28 with TRBJ1-5; 7 bases are shared with TRBD1. V trimming: 1 base; J trimming: 2 bases; junction bases outside the gene matches: 5. Germline-derived CDR1 and CDR2 are MDHEN and SYDVKM. The CDR3 runs to 16 residues. DNA of the CDR3: TGTGCCAGCAGTTTATTAGGGCAGGGGGGCAATCAGCCCCAGCATTTT. Amino acid sequence: CASSLLGQGGNQPQHF.

The V gene is TRBV20-1, the J gene TRBJ1-2, with TRBD1 as a possible D gene (5 bases). Germline lookup yields CDR1 DFQATT and CDR2 SNEGSKA (reference sequence). The CDR3 loop spans 14 amino acids. Trimming shortened V by 6 bases and J by 8 bases, and 22 bases separated the two germline ends. The CDR3 region is CSAPGGSTSTGYTF. CDR3 DNA: TGCAGTGCCCCTGGGGGGAGTACTAGTACAGGCTACACCTTC.

CDR3 residues: CATEQGPNQPQHF. The DNA for the CDR3 is TGTGCCACAGAACAGGGACCCAATCAGCCCCAGCATTTT. The chain employs TRBV10-3 and TRBJ1-5, with D tentatively TRBD1 (6 bases). CDR3 length: 13 residues. Trimming left V 10 bases short and J 3 bases short, with 13 bases between. Per germline, CDR1 ENHRY and CDR2 SYGVKD.